These 25 T cell receptor beta chains originate from one sample sequenced in a study of PD-1 blockade in classical Hodgkin lymphoma. Here immunoSEQ multiplex PCR was the method, and the copy in TCRdb shows in-frame clones only, minus some. Of around 16,000 clones in the sample, 85% to 90% were seen once. Time point given: newly diagnosed, previously untreated cHL patient sample. The CD4+ T cells used were purified from thawed PBMCs through magnetic negative selection. Sequenced input: CD4+ T cells from blood. Source of these receptors: a human donor with classical Hodgkin lymphoma.

This chain links TRBV7-9 with TRBJ2-3; 9 nucleotides match TRBD1. The CDR3 has 17 residues. The junction had 8 bases not matched to a gene; V was cut back by 2 bases and J by 2 bases. CDR1 SEHNR and CDR2 FQNEAQ come from the germline V gene (reference sequence). The CDR3 DNA reads TGTGCCAGCAGCTTATCCCACAGGGGGCGGGTCACAGATACGCAGTATTTT. It translates to CASSLSHRGRVTDTQYF.

The chain is built from TRBV28 and TRBJ1-3, with a tentative D call TRBD1 (5 bases). V lost 5 bases to trimming and J lost 0 bases, with 11 bases between them. Germline lookup yields CDR1 MDHEN and CDR2 SYDVKM. The CDR3 spans 15 residues. The CDR3 DNA is TGTGCCAGCAGTCTGTTACAGGTCTCTGGAAACACCATATATTTT. It encodes CASSLLQVSGNTIYF.

This clone was seen a few times. The V gene is TRBV15, the J gene TRBJ1-5; TRBD1 might be the D (6 bases). There are 15 residues in the CDR3. Germline CDR1 is LNHNV and CDR2 is YYDKDF (reference sequence). The V and J ends lost 0 bases and 5 bases respectively, with 11 bases between them. CDR3 residues: CATSRDGQGYQPQHF. The CDR3 nucleotides read TGTGCCACCAGCAGAGACGGGCAGGGGTATCAGCCCCAGCATTTT.

The chain joins TRBV4-2 to TRBJ2-7; the D gene could be TRBD1 or TRBD2 (5 bases each). Germline loops: CDR1 LGHNA, CDR2 YNFKEQ. Trimming left V 5 bases short and J 6 bases short, with 23 bases between. This CDR3 region has 16 residues. CDR3 DNA sequence: TGTGCCAGCAGCTTGGGGCACCGGGACCTGAAAAGCGAGCAGTACTTC. Its translation is CASSLGHRDLKSEQYF.

V usage is TRBV6-1 and J usage is TRBJ1-1, with 7 nucleotides matching TRBD1. The CDR3 covers 16 residues. Per the germline V gene, CDR1 is MNHNS and CDR2 is SASEGT. The ends lost 1 base at V and 1 base at J; junction bases unmatched: 6. In DNA form, the CDR3 reads TGTGCCAGCAGTGAAGTCCCATGGACAGGGAACACTGAAGCTTTCTTT. The encoded protein is CASSEVPWTGNTEAFF.

The chain links TRBV7-2 to TRBJ2-7; TRBD2 matches 10 bases. The CDR3 loop spans 15 amino acids. The V gene end was trimmed by 0 bases and the J gene end by 6 bases; junction bases not matched to a gene: 5. Germline CDR1 is SGHTA and CDR2 is FQGNSA. CDR3 DNA: TGTGCCAGCAGCTTAGCGCTAGCGGGAGTCTCCGAGCAGTACTTC. It specifies CASSLALAGVSEQYF.

This chain joins TRBV7-2 and TRBJ2-5; tentative D call: TRBD1 (6 bases). V lost 5 bases and J 2 bases, leaving 15 bases between the germline ends. CDR1 is SGHTA and CDR2 is FQGNSA in the germline V gene. This CDR3 region has 15 residues. The DNA for the CDR3 is TGTGCCAGCAGCCCCGGACAGAGATTTCAAGAGACCCAGTACTTC. The encoded protein is CASSPGQRFQETQYF.

The V and J genes are TRBV7-8 and TRBJ1-5, with TRBD1 matching 9 bases. This CDR3 is built from 15 residues. Germline V gene data show CDR1 as SGHVS and CDR2 as FQNEAQ. The trim removed 4 bases at V and 7 bases at J, leaving 8 bases unmatched. The CDR3 sequence is CASSSRDRERQPQHF. The CDR3 DNA reads TGTGCCAGCAGCTCCCGGGACAGGGAGAGGCAGCCCCAGCATTTT.

This chain links TRBV7-9 with TRBJ1-2; D is ambiguous. Germline CDR1 is SEHNR and CDR2 is FQNEAQ (reference sequence). This CDR3 spans 13 amino acids. CDR3 DNA sequence: TGTGTCTCGGGCAACCTAGCTAACTATGGCTACACCTTC. It specifies CVSGNLANYGYTF. The complete variable domain, with remaining parts taken from reference TRBV7-9 and TRBJ1-2, reads DTGVSQNPRHKITKRGQNVTFRCDPISEHNRLYWYRQTLGQGPEFLTYFQNEAQLEKSRLLSDRFSAERPKGSFSTLEIQRTEQGDSAMYLCVSGNLANYGYTFGSGTRLTVV.

The chain recombines TRBV28 with TRBJ2-4; 10 nucleotides line up with TRBD2. The CDR3 loop spans 15 amino acids. The V segment lost 8 bases and the J segment 3 bases; nucleotides outside the gene matches: 7. Germline CDR1 reads MDHEN; CDR2 reads SYDVKM. In nucleotides, the CDR3 is TGTGCCAGCGCTAGCGGGAGTCTGAACAAAAACATTCAGTACTTC. Its translation: CASASGSLNKNIQYF.

The V and J genes are TRBV28 and TRBJ2-2; 11 bases are shared with TRBD1. The germline gives CDR1 MDHEN, CDR2 SYDVKM. The CDR3 length is 17 residues. V shed 2 bases, J shed 5 bases, and the junction held 7 bases outside the gene matches. CDR3 DNA: TGTGCCAGCAGTTTAATCGTAGGGACAGGGGGTACCGGGGAGCTGTTTTTT. It codes for CASSLIVGTGGTGELFF.

The chain combines TRBV5-6 with TRBJ1-4; no definite D call. Germline assignment: CDR1 SGHDT and CDR2 YYEEEE. There are 16 residues in the CDR3. The V gene lost 1 base and the J gene lost 6 bases, with 16 bases spanning the gap. CDR3 DNA sequence: TGTGCCAGCAGCTTGCTTACGTGGGGTCCCGATGAAAAACTGTTTTTT. Amino acids: CASSLLTWGPDEKLFF.

J is TRBJ2-7 and V is TRBV20-1, with D unresolved. The germline V gene encodes CDR1 DFQATT and CDR2 SNEGSKA (reference sequence). V was shortened by 3 bases and J by 3 bases, with 3 bases between the two germline ends. The CDR3 is made up of 10 amino acids. In DNA form, the CDR3 reads TGCAGTGCTAGCCACTACGAGCAGTACTTC. As protein: CSASHYEQYF.

J is TRBJ2-1 and V is TRBV7-2, with D perhaps TRBD1 or TRBD2 (5 bases each). CDR3 size: 15 residues. V gave up 7 bases and J gave up 9 bases, with 22 bases separating them. Germline CDR1 SGHTA, CDR2 FQGNSA. CDR3 nucleotides: TGTGCCAGCACACCACGGGGACCCTCTGGGAGTGAGCAGTTCTTC. It is translated as CASTPRGPSGSEQFF.

The rearrangement joins TRBV29-1 to TRBJ1-1; 9 bases are shared with TRBD1. V dropped 6 bases and J dropped 9; count of bases not matched to a gene: 2. The CDR3 length is 10 residues. Germline values: CDR1 SQVTM, CDR2 ANQGSEA. The CDR3 DNA reads TGCAGCGTAAACAGGGGGCAAGCTTTCTTT. This codes for CSVNRGQAFF.

V usage is TRBV23-1 and J usage is TRBJ1-1; D perhaps matches TRBD1 (6 bases). TRBV23-1 carries the ORF label, with uncertain function. CDR3 size: 18 residues. V lost 2 bases, J lost 1 base, and 20 bases lay in between. This CDR3 is CASSQPTKPRDKNTEAFF. DNA for the CDR3: TGCGCCAGCAGTCAACCTACCAAACCCCGGGACAAGAACACTGAAGCTTTCTTT.

The rearrangement links TRBV5-1 to TRBJ2-2, with D tentatively TRBD2 (5 bases). Trimming took 0 bases from V and 5 from J, leaving 11 bases between them. CDR1 and CDR2 from the germline V gene are SGHRS and YFSETQ. The CDR3 has 15 amino acids. The CDR3 loop is CASSLGSGSTGELFF. DNA for the CDR3: TGCGCCAGCAGCTTGGGTAGTGGGAGTACCGGGGAGCTGTTTTTT.

V is TRBV2 and J is TRBJ1-5; D unclear. The CDR3 is made up of 13 amino acids. Germline CDR1 reads SNHLY; CDR2 reads FYNNEI. The V and J ends lost 6 bases and 5 bases respectively, with 11 bases between them. CDR3 sequence: CASREREDQPQHF. Written as DNA, the CDR3 is TGTGCCAGCAGGGAAAGGGAGGATCAGCCCCAGCATTTT.

The J gene is TRBJ2-1, the V gene TRBV19; D is perhaps TRBD2 (7 bases). Germline assignment: CDR1 LNHDA and CDR2 SQIVND (reference sequence). CDR3 length: 15 residues. V was trimmed by 3 bases and J by 3 bases, leaving 12 bases between them. CDR3 coding DNA: TGTGCCAGTAGTATGGAGGGAGGGGGCTACAATGAGCAGTTCTTC. This translates into CASSMEGGGYNEQFF.

CDR3 coding DNA: TGCGCCAGCAGCCAAGGGGGCGGCTCCTACAATGAGCAGTTCTTC. The encoded protein is CASSQGGGSYNEQFF. J is TRBJ2-1 and V is TRBV4-1; weak D call: TRBD1 (5 bases). Trimming removed 1 base at V and 0 bases at J, with 7 bases between. The CDR3 sequence is 15 residues long. Germline V CDR1 and CDR2: MGHRA, YSYEKL.

The J gene is TRBJ2-1, the V gene TRBV10-3, with D unclear. Germline V gene data show CDR1 as ENHRY and CDR2 as SYGVKD. This CDR3 is 12 amino acids long. Trimming cost V 1 base and J 8 bases, with 6 bases left between them. The CDR3 sequence: CAISEFADEQFF. CDR3 sequence (DNA): TGTGCCATCAGTGAGTTCGCCGATGAGCAGTTCTTC.

The chain couples TRBV6-1 to TRBJ2-7, with TRBD2 matching 8 bases. V was clipped by 7 bases and J by 3 bases; unmatched bases: 8. Germline V gene data show CDR1 as MNHNS and CDR2 as SASEGT. The CDR3 consists of 14 residues. As DNA, the CDR3 is TGTGCCAGCAAGAGCGGGAGCTTTGACTACGAGCAGTACTTC. Protein: CASKSGSFDYEQYF.

In DNA form, the CDR3 reads TGTGCCAGCAGCCCACAAGGGATTTCTCGGTTCAACGAGCAGTACTTC. Translating it yields CASSPQGISRFNEQYF. The chain joins TRBV7-9 to TRBJ2-7; unclear D gene. This CDR3 has 16 residues. CDR1 is SEHNR, CDR2 FQNEAQ, per germline (reference sequence). The V and J ends lost 5 bases and 5 bases respectively, with 22 bases between them.

The CDR3 loop is CASSYPRTQYNEQFF. In nucleotides, the CDR3 is TGTGCCAGCAGTTACCCAAGGACCCAATACAATGAGCAGTTCTTC. The gene calls are TRBV6-6 and TRBJ2-1; D remains unclear. This CDR3 contains 15 residues. Germline CDR1 and CDR2: MNHNY and SVGAGI (reference sequence). Trimming cost V 2 bases and J 4 bases, with 12 bases left between them.

The chain couples TRBV18 to TRBJ2-5; D remains unclear. CDR1 is KGHSH, CDR2 LQKENI, per germline. The CDR3 is made up of 15 amino acids. V was clipped by 0 bases and J by 1 base, with 9 bases between them. The CDR3 reads CASSPPGGRQETQYF. DNA of the CDR3: TGTGCCAGCTCACCACCGGGCGGACGCCAAGAGACCCAGTACTTC. Variable domain in full (rest from reference TRBV18 and TRBJ2-5): NAGVMQNPRHLVRRRGQEARLRCSPMKGHSHVYWYRQLPEEGLKFMVYLQKENIIDESGMPKERFSAEFPKEGPSILRIQQVVRGDSAAYFCASSPPGGRQETQYFGPGTRLLVL.